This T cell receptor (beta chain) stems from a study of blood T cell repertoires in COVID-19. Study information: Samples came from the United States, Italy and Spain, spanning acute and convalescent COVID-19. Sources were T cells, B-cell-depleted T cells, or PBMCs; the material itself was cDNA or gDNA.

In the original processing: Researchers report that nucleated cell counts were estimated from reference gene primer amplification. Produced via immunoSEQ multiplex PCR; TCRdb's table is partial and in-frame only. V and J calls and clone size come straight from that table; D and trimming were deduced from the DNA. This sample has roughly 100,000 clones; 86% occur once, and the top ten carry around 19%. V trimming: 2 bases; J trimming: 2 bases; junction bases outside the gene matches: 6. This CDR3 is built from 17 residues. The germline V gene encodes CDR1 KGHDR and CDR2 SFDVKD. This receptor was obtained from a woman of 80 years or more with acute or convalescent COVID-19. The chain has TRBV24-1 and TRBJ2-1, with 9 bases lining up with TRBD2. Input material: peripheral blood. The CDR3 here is CATSDWVAGAAYNEQFF. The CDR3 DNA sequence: TGTGCCACCAGTGATTGGGTAGCGGGGGCGGCCTACAATGAGCAGTTCTTC.